This T cell receptor beta chain was found in a study of beta chain features in type 1 diabetes (dated by TCRdb to 2016 to 2019). Study-wide context: Mean age, gender distribution, total cell number and subset yield were not different between patients and healthy donors. Across all samples, approximately 100 million sorted cells were examined, and cell number per subset correlated strongly with RNA yield. The study compared the TCRB repertoires of sorted circulating CD4+ T cell subsets in recently diagnosed type 1 diabetes patients with those in matched healthy donors. Whereas all 28 donors provided naive and central memory subsets, regulatory and stem cell-like memory subsets were isolated from just 8 patients and roughly eight healthy donors. Study-level results and caveats: Type 1 diabetes patients showed a moderate but significant shortening of TCRB CDR3 length in all four CD4+ subsets. At VDJ recombination sites, patients with type 1 diabetes made fewer insertions and deleted more nucleotides, a pattern implying thymic rearrangement abnormalities. Naive, central memory and regulatory TCRB repertoires appeared to be more similar among patients than among healthy donors. Shorter templates might be favored by PCR, yet because patient and control samples were amplified and corrected together, any such skew would affect both groups equally. Only small numbers of individuals were included in the HLA sub-analyses, which left unresolved whether HLA type had any influence on TCRB rearrangement. Sequencing cDNA rather than genomic DNA could over-represent highly expressing activated cells, although activation and CD3 levels did not differ between groups.

As for this clone: Its antigen target is currently unknown. Base quality data are lacking; no much larger clone is found one base away.

A single peripheral blood draw of 90 to 150 mL on average was collected from each donor into heparinised tubes. Using a panel that included CD45RO, CCR7, CD25, CD127, CD95 and CD27, naive, central memory, regulatory and stem cell-like memory CD4+ T cells were sorted on a BD FACSAria II. A purity above 95% was achieved for all sorted populations. PBMCs were isolated right away by Lymphoprep density gradient centrifugation and were stained directly, without culture. To minimize batch effects, samples were stained and sorted in pairs, one healthy donor with one patient per experiment. CDR1 and CDR2 are read off the germline V gene as SGHRS and YFSETQ. V lost 4 bases and J lost 6 bases, and the count of bases not matched to a germline gene is 4. From the cysteine through the phenylalanine, the CDR3 covers 14 amino acids. Just the 42-base CDR3 DNA is kept, in frame starting at base 1. The entire isolated RNA was reverse transcribed using the High Capacity cDNA Reverse Transcription Kit, and thus expressed TCRB transcripts were sequenced. Deep immunoSEQ sequencing was performed on naive, central memory and regulatory T cell samples, with an average of roughly 3.5 million total reads per sample. Sorted cells were lysed in RLT buffer, and RNA was extracted using DNase-treated RNeasy Micro or Mini kits according to cell number. To prevent cross-contamination, every cell subset was processed on its own, while patient and healthy donor samples were processed together. The immunoSEQ multiplex PCR was used to amplify TCRB sequences from cDNA, yielding 87-bp fragments that span the CDR3 region. The amplicons were sequenced using the Illumina HiSeq platform. The published analysis was carried out like this. Synthetic template baselines were used to correct PCR bias computationally, reads within Hamming distance 2 were collapsed together, and singletons that could not be merged were discarded. Reads were aligned against IMGT so that V, D and J genes, CDR3 length and insertions or deletions at six rearrangement sites could be assigned. Clonotype counts were normalized to sorted cell number within each subset before computing true diversity and Gini coefficients with the tcR R package. The overlap coefficient, calculated on TCRB nucleotide sequences, was used to quantify repertoire sharing. Out-of-frame TCRB sequences from naive cells were analyzed to stand in for the pre-selection repertoire. Sourced from immuneACCESS, this table was stored by TCRdb with only in-frame sequences that have V and J called. A share of the clones is absent; for the studies checked, an unresolved V gene accounts for under half, and the remainder has no known explanation. Clone size and the V and J calls come from that table; the DNA yielded D and trimming. The sample records 280,000 or so clones, 15% of which are singletons. Roughly 0.015% of the sample rests with the top ten.

This receptor was identified in a man younger than 30 with type 1 diabetes. Input material: naive CD4+ T cells from blood. According to the study, the label for this sample's cell subset or site signals: true naive CD4+ T cells. The V and J segments used are TRBV5-1 and TRBJ1-6; TRBD1 fits 7 bases in the junction. The DNA sequence is as follows: TGCGCCAGCAGCCCCCGGGACAGTAATTCACCCCTCCACTTT. This is translated as CASSPRDSNSPLHF.